The 26 T cell receptor beta chains below were found in one sample sequenced in a study of blood T cells in healthy people across ages. PCR was performed a second time for roughly 7 to 11 cycles using a sample-barcoded 5' primer and a J-beta primer mix. TCRdb ran MiXCR on the 5' RACE reads and lists one entry per CDR3 protein. The table lists 780,000 or so distinct CDR3 sequences, around a quarter of them singletons. The sample was also linked to a second study, of T cells of mothers and their children.

What was sequenced was blood. The origin of the receptors is a boy aged 5 to 17 in good health.

A few counts support this clonotype. The chain employs TRBV7-2 and TRBJ2-1; 9 bases are a match to TRBD2. This CDR3 comprises 18 residues. CDR1 is SGHTA, CDR2 FQGNSA, per germline. Trimming took 2 bases from V and 2 from J; bases not matched to a gene: 10. CDR3 sequence reads: CASSLRIRLAEPYNEQFF. CDR3 bases: TGTGCCAGCAGCTTAAGGATTCGACTAGCGGAGCCCTACAATGAGCAGTTCTTC.

This chain connects TRBV12-3 or TRBV12-4 to TRBJ2-5; TRBD1 might be the D (5 bases). The CDR3 sequence is 14 residues long. Trimming removed 4 bases from V and 0 bases from J, with 9 bases in between. CDR3 coding DNA: TGTGCCAGCAGTTCTAGACAGAACCAAGAGACCCAGTACTTC. It is translated as CASSSRQNQETQYF.

This clonotype occurred a few times. The V and J genes are TRBV21-1 and TRBJ2-3; TRBD2 was called by the table and not checked on the DNA. TRBV21-1 is designated a pseudogene. This CDR3 contains 17 residues. The CDR3 DNA reads TGTGCCAGCAGCCGACAGGGTAGCGGGAGGTCTACAGATACGCAGTATTTT. Protein product: CASSRQGSGRSTDTQYF.

The chain uses TRBV29-1 and TRBJ2-5; 11 bases fit TRBD2. Per germline, CDR1 SQVTM and CDR2 ANQGSEA. V shed 6 bases and J 2 bases; nucleotides not matched to a gene: 8. The CDR3 spans 15 residues. The CDR3 nucleotides are TGCAGCGTACCCACTAGCGGGAGCGGGCAAGAGACCCAGTACTTC. Encoded protein: CSVPTSGSGQETQYF.

The V gene is TRBV2, the J gene TRBJ1-2; no clear D. The CDR3 length is 14 residues. The V and J ends lost 2 bases and 3 bases respectively, with 10 bases between them. Per the germline V gene, CDR1 is SNHLY and CDR2 is FYNNEI. The CDR3 sequence is CASSERRNYYGYTF. CDR3 nucleotides: TGTGCCAGCAGTGAACGACGGAATTACTATGGCTACACCTTC.

This chain links TRBV7-3 with TRBJ2-3; 11 bases are a match to TRBD2. V was pared by 5 bases and J by 4 bases, with 8 bases of the junction left unmatched. CDR3 length: 16 amino acids. Germline V lookup: CDR1 SGHTA, CDR2 FQGTGA. The chain's CDR3 is CASSPELAGAPDTQYF. For the CDR3, the DNA is TGTGCCAGCAGCCCGGAACTAGCGGGAGCCCCAGATACGCAGTATTTT.

This rearrangement joins TRBV12-3 or TRBV12-4 to TRBJ1-1; the D gene is possibly TRBD1 (5 bases). Between the trimmed V and J ends, which lost 5 bases and 1 base, there was a span of 14 bases. This CDR3 region has 15 residues. CDR3 DNA: TGTGCCAGCAGTCTTGGGGGGAGCAAGAACACTGAAGCTTTCTTT. Translating gives CASSLGGSKNTEAFF.

V is TRBV7-2 and J is TRBJ2-7; D perhaps matches TRBD2 (5 bases). The V end lost 7 bases, the J end lost 4 bases, and 20 bases lay between the germline ends. Germline V gene data show CDR1 as SGHTA and CDR2 as FQGNSA. The CDR3 sequence is 15 residues long. The CDR3 loop reads CASTNVGLFAYEQYF. The CDR3 region has the DNA TGTGCCAGCACGAACGTAGGACTCTTTGCTTACGAGCAGTACTTC.

The chain joins TRBV18 to TRBJ2-1, with D uncertain. The J call may be wrong; the DNA end is better matched by TRBJ2-7. The CDR3 contains 16 residues. Germline V CDR1 and CDR2: KGHSH, LQKENI. The CDR3 nucleotides read TGTGCCAGCTCAGCTTCGGTTGTTACTCCCTCCTACGAGCAGTACTTC. Amino acids: CASSASVVTPSYEQYF.

This sequence joins TRBV7-2 and TRBJ2-1; the D is unclear. Trimming took 1 base from V and 7 from J, leaving 5 bases between them. This CDR3 spans 12 amino acids. Germline V gives CDR1 SGHTA, CDR2 FQGNSA. The CDR3 loop reads CASSLVRNEQFF. CDR3 bases: TGTGCCAGCAGCTTAGTCAGGAATGAGCAGTTCTTC.

This clonotype showed up just a few times. This chain connects TRBV6-5 to TRBJ1-2, with 8 bases matching TRBD1. Germline lookup yields CDR1 MNHEY and CDR2 SVGAGI. Unmatched junction bases numbered 11, after V lost 7 bases and J lost 4 bases. The CDR3 length is 15 residues. The CDR3 here is CASMAQGGGTYGYTF. The CDR3 DNA follows: TGTGCCAGCATGGCACAGGGGGGAGGAACCTATGGCTACACCTTC.

CDR3: CASSLFGRTSSEETQYF. The CDR3 DNA sequence: TGTGCCAGCAGTTTATTTGGTCGGACTAGTTCAGAAGAGACCCAGTACTTC. The chain is built from TRBV27 and TRBJ2-5; 7 bases are a match to TRBD2. Germline V gene sequence: CDR1 MNHEY, CDR2 SMNVEV (reference sequence). With 1 base clipped from V and 3 bases from J, the junction kept 11 bases outside the gene matches. The CDR3 totals 17 residues.

The chain uses TRBV11-1 and TRBJ2-1, with TRBD1 as a possible D gene (6 bases). The end of the DNA fits TRBJ2-7 better, so the J call may be wrong. The CDR3 totals 15 residues. Looked up from germline, CDR1 is SGHAT and CDR2 is FQDESV (reference sequence). The CDR3 DNA is TGTGCCAGCAGCTCCCCAAGGGACACCACCTACGAGCAGTACTTC. This translates into CASSSPRDTTYEQYF.

This rearrangement joins TRBV4-3 to TRBJ2-3; D assignment may be TRBD1 or TRBD2 (5 bases each). This CDR3 contains 18 residues. Germline values: CDR1 LGHNA, CDR2 YSLEER. V lost 1 base and J lost 2, with 19 bases in between. For the CDR3, the DNA is TGCGCCAGCAGCCAAGTCAGGGCCCGGGACGGGAACACAGATACGCAGTATTTT. This gives the protein CASSQVRARDGNTDTQYF.

This clonotype turned up a few times. The rearrangement links TRBV29-1 to TRBJ2-5; 9 positions agree with TRBD1. Germline CDR1 reads SQVTM; CDR2 reads ANQGSEA. The CDR3 is 14 amino acids. The junction had 8 bases not matched to a gene; V was cut back by 6 bases and J by 3 bases. The CDR3 reads CSVRPWTGEETQYF. CDR3 bases: TGCAGCGTGCGACCGTGGACAGGGGAAGAGACCCAGTACTTC.

The gene calls are TRBV20-1 and TRBJ2-5, with a possible D match to TRBD1 (5 bases). This CDR3 contains 12 residues. CDR1 and CDR2 from the germline V gene are DFQATT and SNEGSKA (reference sequence). V was clipped by 3 bases and J by 5 bases, with 10 bases between them. DNA for the CDR3: TGCAGTGCTAGCAAGGGGTATGAGACCCAGTACTTC. This sequence encodes CSASKGYETQYF.

This clonotype was detected a few times. The V gene is TRBV7-9, the J gene TRBJ2-3; D remains unclear. Germline lookup yields CDR1 SEHNR and CDR2 FQNEAQ (reference sequence). Trimming removed 3 bases at V and 2 bases at J, with 15 bases between. The CDR3 totals 16 residues. This CDR3 is CASSFLTDGVTDTQYF. The CDR3 bases are TGTGCCAGCAGCTTTTTAACAGACGGAGTCACAGATACGCAGTATTTT.

The chain is built from TRBV7-8 and TRBJ2-7, with 8 bases lining up with TRBD2. CDR1 and CDR2 from the germline V gene are SGHVS and FQNEAQ. The CDR3 is 14 amino acids. With 3 bases clipped from V and 2 bases from J, the junction kept 3 bases outside the gene matches. The CDR3 DNA is TGTGCCAGCAGCTTCGTAGCGGGGACCTACGAGCAGTACTTC. This encodes CASSFVAGTYEQYF.

This clonotype appeared a few times. The chain employs TRBV11-2 and TRBJ1-6, with 10 positions matching TRBD1. The J segment lost 10 bases and the V segment lost 1 base, leaving 4 bases of the junction unmatched. This CDR3 comprises 15 residues. Germline V lookup: CDR1 SGHAT, CDR2 FQNNGV. CDR3 in DNA: TGTGCCAGCAGCTTAGGGGACAGGGGTCCGTCACCCCTCCACTTT. Translation: CASSLGDRGPSPLHF.

This clonotype was counted a few times. Sequence at one end of the junction differs from germline and may be a read error. This chain connects TRBV7-2 to TRBJ2-5; tentative D call: TRBD2 (6 bases). This CDR3 spans 16 amino acids. CDR1 and CDR2 from the germline V gene are SGHTA and FQGNSA. The CDR3 DNA reads TGTGCCGGCAGCTTAGCAGCGGGTATAGGCCAAGAGACCCAGTACTTC. Amino acid sequence: CAGSLAAGIGQETQYF.

In this sample, this clonotype turned up a few times. CDR3 loop: CASSQGLETQETQYF. In DNA, the CDR3 is TGTGCCAGCAGCCAGGGACTAGAAACCCAAGAGACCCAGTACTTC. V usage is TRBV4-2 and J usage is TRBJ2-5; 8 bases align to TRBD2. CDR3 size: 15 residues. CDR1 LGHNA and CDR2 YNFKEQ come from the germline V gene. J was trimmed by 1 base and V by 3 bases; bases with no gene match: 4.

This clonotype came up a few times. The chain couples TRBV28 to TRBJ1-5, with 10 bases fitting TRBD1. Losses at the gene ends were 7 bases for V and 7 bases for J; bases not matched to a gene: 7. The CDR3 covers 14 residues. Germline CDR1 is MDHEN and CDR2 is SYDVKM. Here the CDR3 DNA reads TGTGCCAGCACAAGGGGGACAGGGGTGCAGCCCCAGCATTTT. Its translation: CASTRGTGVQPQHF.

V is TRBV9 and J is TRBJ1-4; D ambiguous. The germline V gene encodes CDR1 SGDLS and CDR2 YYNGEE. This CDR3 is built from 15 residues. With 4 bases removed from V and 4 bases from J, the gap between germline ends came to 14 bases. Written as DNA, the CDR3 is TGTGCCAGCAGCTCCTCCGGGATCCTTAATGAAAAACTGTTTTTT. Protein sequence: CASSSSGILNEKLFF.

V is TRBV7-2 and J is TRBJ2-5; D possibly corresponds to TRBD2 (6 bases). The end of the DNA is better explained by TRBJ2-7, so the J call may be wrong. The V gene's germline CDR1 is SGHTA and CDR2 FQGNSA. CDR3 size: 15 residues. CDR3 region: CASSIGVTSSYEQYF. CDR3 coding DNA: TGTGCCAGCAGCATAGGGGTGACTAGCTCCTACGAGCAGTACTTC.

This clonotype has just a few counts. The chain joins TRBV28 to TRBJ2-3; no reliable D call. Looked up from germline, CDR1 is MDHEN and CDR2 is SYDVKM. This CDR3 comprises 15 residues. V was clipped by 4 bases and J by 4 bases, with 15 bases between them. The CDR3 is CASSWALRGSDTQYF. The CDR3 coding sequence is TGTGCCAGCAGTTGGGCCCTACGAGGCTCAGATACGCAGTATTTT.

This clonotype was counted only a few times. The rearrangement uses TRBV28 and TRBJ2-5, with a weak D call TRBD2 (7 bases). The V end lost 6 bases, the J end lost 5 bases, and 28 bases lay between the germline ends. The CDR3 runs 18 residues. Germline V gives CDR1 MDHEN, CDR2 SYDVKM. This CDR3 is CASSPLQPGGGSGETQYF. DNA of the CDR3: TGTGCCAGCAGCCCTCTCCAGCCGGGGGGCGGTTCGGGTGAGACCCAGTACTTC. Based on the CDR3 plus reference TRBV28 and TRBJ2-5, the full variable domain is DVKVTQSSRYLVKRTGEKVFLECVQDMDHENMFWYRQDPGLGLRLIYFSYDVKMKEKGDIPEGYSVSREKKERFSLILESASTNQTSMYLCASSPLQPGGGSGETQYFGPGTRLLVL.